This T cell receptor (beta chain) was sequenced in a study of PD-1 blockade in classical Hodgkin lymphoma. The repertoire was sequenced with immunoSEQ multiplex PCR; TCRdb's copy has only in-frame clones and lacks some. The repertoire includes fewer than 35,000 clones, approximately 90% of them detected once, and about 0.45% sits in the top ten. The sample's time point: cycle 4 day 1 (C4D1), after more than five weeks of nivolumab. Brentuximab vedotin exposure varied, and every patient relapsed after autologous stem cell transplantation. Investigators isolated CD4+ T cells from thawed PBMCs through magnetic negative selection. Broader study findings: Prior therapy or disease activity may underlie the repertoire differences, whose causes remain undefined. Complete responders started with a diversity level that resembled newly diagnosed patients at baseline. While CD8+ TCR diversity did not rise significantly by C4D1, CD4+ TCR diversity did.

The junction had 17 bases not matched to a gene; V was cut back by 1 base and J by 7 bases. Germline V lookup: CDR1 MNHNS, CDR2 SASEGT. This CDR3 has 19 residues. Points on this clone: As yet, its antigen is unknown.

The V call is TRBV6-1, the J call TRBJ2-1, with 9 nucleotides matching TRBD2. The sample was CD4+ T cells from blood, taken before the fourth cycle of nivolumab. The clonotype originates from a human donor with classical Hodgkin lymphoma. CDR3 nucleotides: TGTGCCAGCAGTGAAGTGGGTATAGCGGGAGTTTTGGGTGGGAATGAGCAGTTCTTC. Translated: CASSEVGIAGVLGGNEQFF.